These 21 T cell receptor beta chains came from one sample sequenced in a study of Ad26.COV2.S vaccination and SARS-CoV-2 variants. Treatment here: roughly 18 received Ad26.COV2.S at low or high dose, single or two shots; about 5 received placebo; per-sample allocation not given. Day 63 following the first vaccine or placebo injection was when the samples were taken. TCRdb's copy holds only in-frame clones and misses some; the assay was immunoSEQ multiplex PCR. The sample holds 290,000 or so clones, approximately 89% seen once. Sequencing was performed on peripheral blood, taken in a trial of Ad26.COV2.S vaccine versus placebo. The receptors were gathered from a person between 18 and 59 years old who received the Ad26.COV2.S COVID-19 vaccine or a placebo.

The chain combines TRBV7-2 with TRBJ1-4, with D uncertain. Trimming stripped 5 bases from V and 8 bases from J, with 18 bases between. CDR1 SGHTA and CDR2 FQGNSA come from the germline V gene. The CDR3 is made up of 15 amino acids. The CDR3 loop is CASSPGGGVQEKLFF. DNA for the CDR3: TGTGCCAGCAGCCCCGGTGGCGGAGTCCAGGAAAAACTGTTTTTT.

The V gene is TRBV5-6, the J gene TRBJ2-3; D might be TRBD2 (6 bases). V was trimmed by 1 base and J by 3 bases, leaving 12 bases between them. This CDR3 contains 15 residues. CDR1 and CDR2 (germline): SGHDT, YYEEEE. The CDR3 region is CASSLPGENTDTQYF. CDR3 DNA: TGTGCCAGCAGCTTGCCGGGGGAGAATACAGATACGCAGTATTTT.

This chain links TRBV29-1 with TRBJ2-7; tentative D call: TRBD1 (6 bases). The CDR3 is 13 residues long. Between the trimmed V and J ends, which lost 1 base and 2 bases, there was a span of 9 bases. CDR1 is SQVTM, CDR2 ANQGSEA, per germline. The CDR3 region is CSVEGDMTYEQYF. The CDR3 DNA reads TGCAGCGTTGAAGGGGACATGACCTACGAGCAGTACTTC.

This chain links TRBV25-1 with TRBJ2-3, with a weak D call TRBD2 (5 bases). Germline V lookup: CDR1 MGHDK, CDR2 SYGVNS. The CDR3 is made up of 13 amino acids. V shed 6 bases and J shed 2 bases, with 9 bases lying between them. The CDR3 loop reads CASRPDYTDTQYF. Written as DNA, the CDR3 is TGTGCCAGCAGACCCGACTACACAGATACGCAGTATTTT. The variable domain in full, completed from reference TRBV25-1 and TRBJ2-3, reads EADIYQTPRYLVIGTGKKITLECSQTMGHDKMYWYQQDPGMELHLIHYSYGVNSTEKGDLSSESTVSRIRTEHFPLTLESARPSHTSQYLCASRPDYTDTQYFGPGTRLTVL.

The chain uses TRBV9 and TRBJ1-1; TRBD1 aligns across 9 bases. J lost 7 bases, V lost 4 bases, and 14 bases had no gene match. CDR1 and CDR2 (germline): SGDLS, YYNGEE. This CDR3 is 16 amino acids long. Here the CDR3 reads CASSPSGGQGGYEAFF. For the CDR3, the DNA is TGTGCCAGCAGCCCGAGCGGGGGACAGGGTGGCTATGAAGCTTTCTTT.

The J gene is TRBJ1-5, the V gene TRBV12-5; no clear D gene. V was pared by 3 bases and J by 7 bases, with 10 bases between. Germline CDR1 and CDR2: LGHNT and FRNRAP. This CDR3 has 13 amino acids. In DNA, the CDR3 is TGTGCTAGTGGTTTCTGGGGATACCAGCCCCAGCATTTT. This encodes CASGFWGYQPQHF.

The genes are TRBV7-8 and TRBJ1-5; D is unclear. The CDR3 covers 15 residues. Looked up from germline, CDR1 is SGHVS and CDR2 is FQNEAQ. V lost 5 bases to trimming and J lost 5 bases, with 16 bases between them. The CDR3 nucleotides are TGTGCCAGCAGCCTCAGTCCAGGTCGGGATCAGCCCCAGCATTTT. Translating it yields CASSLSPGRDQPQHF.

CDR3 nucleotide sequence: TGTGCCAGCTCAACAGGGCCGACAGGGGGCCCTCACACTGAAGCTTTCTTT. Translation: CASSTGPTGGPHTEAFF. The chain employs TRBV18 and TRBJ1-1; the match to TRBD1 covers 10 bases. V was clipped by 5 bases and J by 3 bases; unmatched bases: 12. There are 17 residues in the CDR3. The germline V gene encodes CDR1 KGHSH and CDR2 LQKENI.

In DNA form, the CDR3 reads TGTGCCTGGAGTCACCCGGGACTAGCGACCTACGAGCAGTACTTC. Its translation: CAWSHPGLATYEQYF. The chain carries TRBV30 and TRBJ2-7; the match to TRBD2 covers 10 bases. The CDR3 has 15 amino acids. The germline CDR1 and CDR2 sequences are GTSNPN and SVGIG (reference sequence). The V segment lost 2 bases and the J segment 2 bases; nucleotides outside the gene matches: 6.

The J gene is TRBJ2-7, the V gene TRBV11-2; D call uncertain. The CDR3 totals 15 residues. CDR1 and CDR2 from the germline V gene are SGHAT and FQNNGV. Trimming pared 2 bases from V and 2 bases from J, leaving 13 bases between. The CDR3 nucleotides read TGTGCCAGCAGCTTAAGCCGGCAGACCACCTACGAGCAGTACTTC. This gives the protein CASSLSRQTTYEQYF.

The gene calls are TRBV18 and TRBJ1-3; D unclear. In germline, CDR1 is KGHSH, CDR2 LQKENI. Trimming took 1 base from V and 0 from J, leaving 10 bases between them. CDR3 size: 16 residues. The CDR3 here is CASSPLDAGSGNTIYF. The CDR3 DNA reads as TGTGCCAGCTCACCACTTGACGCGGGCTCTGGAAACACCATATATTTT.

This clone was counted between two and nine times. The chain employs TRBV11-2 and TRBJ1-4; D may be TRBD1 (5 bases). Germline V CDR1 and CDR2: SGHAT, FQNNGV. Deletions cut 2 bases from V and 2 bases from J, with 21 bases between. The CDR3 is 19 residues long. Here the CDR3 DNA reads TGTGCCAGCAGCTTATACGGCAGGGCGGCCACCAGGACTAATGAAAAACTGTTTTTT. Translation gives CASSLYGRAATRTNEKLFF.

V usage is TRBV3-1 (or the pseudogene TRBV3-2) and J usage is TRBJ2-5, with a weak D call TRBD2 (5 bases). Trimming stripped 4 bases from V and 8 bases from J, with 11 bases between. This CDR3 spans 12 amino acids. Germline CDR1 is LGHDT and CDR2 is YNNKEL (reference sequence). The CDR3 sequence: CASSPRRDTQYF. As DNA, the CDR3 is TGTGCCAGCAGCCCCCGTCGGGATACCCAGTACTTC.

The V and J genes are TRBV11-2 and TRBJ2-7; TRBD2 matches at 7 bases. Germline V gives CDR1 SGHAT, CDR2 FQNNGV. CDR3 length: 14 amino acids. Trimming at V came to 7 bases and at J to 2 bases, leaving 8 bases not matched to a gene. CDR3 nucleotide sequence: TGTGCCAGCACTATTAGCGGGTTCCCCTACGAGCAGTACTTC. Its translation: CASTISGFPYEQYF.

The chain links TRBV28 to TRBJ2-1, with 8 bases that match TRBD2. V lost 5 bases to trimming and J lost 2 bases; unmatched junction nucleotides: 8. There are 16 residues in the CDR3. Germline V gene data show CDR1 as MDHEN and CDR2 as SYDVKM. The CDR3 here is CASSLLTGGAYNEQFF. The CDR3 DNA is TGTGCCAGCAGTCTGTTAACGGGGGGGGCCTACAATGAGCAGTTCTTC.

This chain uses TRBV7-3 with TRBJ2-1; no reliable D call. The germline gives CDR1 SGHTA, CDR2 FQGTGA. The V end was cut by 4 bases, the J end by 6 bases, with 13 bases between. The CDR3 is made up of 14 amino acids. This CDR3 is CASSYMGSGNEQFF. The CDR3 DNA sequence: TGTGCCAGCAGCTATATGGGTTCGGGCAATGAGCAGTTCTTC.

This sequence joins TRBV7-9 and TRBJ1-4, with D possibly matching TRBD1 (5 bases). The V gene's germline CDR1 is SEHNR and CDR2 FQNEAQ (reference sequence). Trimming left V 3 bases short and J 6 bases short, with 11 bases between. The CDR3 consists of 14 residues. The CDR3 DNA follows: TGTGCCAGCAGCTTCAGGGAGTCGGATGAAAAACTGTTTTTT. Translating gives CASSFRESDEKLFF. Together with reference TRBV7-9 and TRBJ1-4, the CDR3 gives the full variable domain: DTGVSQNPRHKITKRGQNVTFRCDPISEHNRLYWYRQTLGQGPEFLTYFQNEAQLEKSRLLSDRFSAERPKGSFSTLEIQRTEQGDSAMYLCASSFRESDEKLFFGSGTQLSVL.

Written as DNA, the CDR3 is TGTGCCAGCAGCTTAGCAGCCGATGGCTACACCTTC. It codes for CASSLAADGYTF. The chain couples TRBV7-2 to TRBJ1-2; D is ambiguous. Deletions cut 0 bases from V and 6 bases from J, with 5 bases between. This CDR3 is 12 amino acids long. CDR1 SGHTA and CDR2 FQGNSA come from the germline V gene.

This sequence joins TRBV11-2 and TRBJ2-7; a possible D gene is TRBD2 (6 bases). CDR3 size: 17 residues. With 0 bases removed from V and 0 bases from J, the gap between germline ends came to 15 bases. Germline V gives CDR1 SGHAT, CDR2 FQNNGV. CDR3 loop: CASSLEPSGSLSYEQYF. The CDR3 DNA sequence: TGTGCCAGCAGCTTAGAACCCAGCGGGTCCCTCTCCTACGAGCAGTACTTC. The complete variable domain, with remaining parts taken from reference TRBV11-2 and TRBJ2-7, reads EAGVAQSPRYKIIEKRQSVAFWCNPISGHATLYWYQQILGQGPKLLIQFQNNGVVDDSQLPKDRFSAERLKGVDSTLKIQPAKLEDSAVYLCASSLEPSGSLSYEQYFGPGTRLTVT.

The chain joins TRBV7-6 to TRBJ2-7; 7 bases line up with TRBD1. V lost 1 base and J lost 5; bases outside the gene matches: 8. The CDR3 is made up of 15 amino acids. Germline V lookup: CDR1 SGHVS, CDR2 FNYEAQ. DNA for the CDR3: TGTGCCAGCAGCTTAGAGCTGGACAGGTGGCACGAGCAGTACTTC. This translates into CASSLELDRWHEQYF.

This CDR3 reads CASSSLRTGTTEAFF. The CDR3 region has the DNA TGTGCCAGCAGTTCACTTAGGACGGGGACCACTGAAGCTTTCTTT. This chain connects TRBV5-6 to TRBJ1-1, with D tentatively TRBD1 (5 bases). The germline CDR1 and CDR2 sequences are SGHDT and YYEEEE. The germline V and J ends were trimmed by 5 bases and 4 bases, with 18 bases remaining between them. This CDR3 is built from 15 residues.